These 13 T cell receptor beta chains originate from one sample sequenced in a study of shared clonotypes between healthy human individuals. Method: immunoSEQ multiplex PCR; TCRdb's copy keeps in-frame clones and lacks some. This sample has roughly 1 million clones, with around 76% found just once. Material: memory CD4+ T cells sorted from blood. The subset denotes: CD45RA-negative fraction. These receptors originate from a man younger than 35 in good health.

The gene calls are TRBV2 and TRBJ1-4; D is ambiguous. V was pared by 4 bases and J by 7 bases, with 25 bases between. CDR1 is SNHLY, CDR2 FYNNEI, per germline. There are 18 residues in the CDR3. CDR3 in DNA: TGTGCCAGCAGTGTAACGGAGTCACATCTTGAACCGGGTGAAAAACTGTTTTTT. Translating it yields CASSVTESHLEPGEKLFF. Filled out from reference TRBV2 and TRBJ1-4, the complete variable domain reads EPEVTQTPSHQVTQMGQEVILRCVPISNHLYFYWYRQILGQKVEFLVSFYNNEISEKSEIFDDQFSVERPDGSNFTLKIRSTKLEDSAMYFCASSVTESHLEPGEKLFFGSGTQLSVL.

V usage is TRBV14 and J usage is TRBJ1-1; D remains ambiguous. The CDR3 consists of 12 residues. Germline V gene sequence: CDR1 SGHDN, CDR2 FVKESK. V was shortened by 4 bases and J by 3 bases, with 6 bases between the two germline ends. The CDR3 sequence: CASSPGYTEAFF. DNA of the CDR3: TGTGCCAGCAGCCCGGGATACACTGAAGCTTTCTTT.

To note about this clone: Given a far larger clone just one base away, this is likely a sequencing read error. Within the sample, other DNA sequences also encode this same CDR3. This chain links TRBV2 with TRBJ1-2, with unresolved D. This CDR3 contains 14 residues. Germline-derived CDR1 and CDR2 are SNHLY and FYNNEI. CDR3 region: CASSVGSSFYGYTF. DNA for the CDR3: TGTGCCAGCAGTGTAGGGTCGTCTTTTTATGGTTACACCTTC.

The genes are TRBV15 and TRBJ2-1; possibly TRBD2 for D (5 bases). There are 14 residues in the CDR3. Germline CDR1 LNHNV, CDR2 YYDKDF (reference sequence). V was shortened by 3 bases and J by 4 bases, with 10 bases between the two germline ends. The DNA of the CDR3 is TGTGCCACCAGCAGGAGGGTGGGTTACAATGAGCAGTTCTTC. Protein: CATSRRVGYNEQFF. The entire variable domain, with the rest obtained from reference TRBV15 and TRBJ2-1, is as follows: DAMVIQNPRYQVTQFGKPVTLSCSQTLNHNVMYWYQQKSSQAPKLLFHYYDKDFNNEADTPDNFQSRRPNTSFCFLDIRSPGLGDTAMYLCATSRRVGYNEQFFGPGTRLTVL.

The chain links TRBV29-1 to TRBJ2-7, with TRBD2 matching 12 bases. V lost 6 bases to trimming and J lost 5 bases; unmatched junction nucleotides: 14. Germline CDR1 is SQVTM and CDR2 is ANQGSEA. The CDR3 is 16 amino acids. CDR3 nucleotide sequence: TGCAGCGTCCCCCGGACTAGCGGGGCTTTAACCCACGAGCAGTACTTC. Translating gives CSVPRTSGALTHEQYF.

The J gene is TRBJ2-5, the V gene TRBV21-1; the table's TRBD1 call for D was not verified on the DNA. TRBV21-1 is termed a pseudogene. This CDR3 is built from 11 residues. CDR3 loop: CASSKLPGGYF. The CDR3 DNA reads as TGTGCCAGCAGCAAACTCCCAGGGGGGTACTTC.

The V gene is TRBV2, the J gene TRBJ2-3; TRBD2 matches 12 bases. CDR3 length: 16 residues. Germline V gene data show CDR1 as SNHLY and CDR2 as FYNNEI. The V gene end was trimmed by 6 bases and the J gene end by 2 bases; junction bases not matched to a gene: 6. The CDR3 reads CASRAGTSGSTDTQYF. CDR3 DNA: TGTGCCAGCAGGGCTGGGACTAGCGGGTCCACAGATACGCAGTATTTT.

The DNA for the CDR3 is TGCAGCGTTCTACGAGGCACTGAAGCTTTCTTT. This sequence encodes CSVLRGTEAFF. V and J are TRBV29-1 and TRBJ1-1, with D uncertain. This CDR3 region has 11 residues. The germline V gene has CDR1 SQVTM and CDR2 ANQGSEA. V dropped 5 bases and J dropped 4 bases, with 8 bases sitting between them.

The chain joins TRBV10-3 to TRBJ2-7, with a tentative D call TRBD1 (6 bases). The CDR3 is 16 amino acids. Germline V CDR1 and CDR2: ENHRY, SYGVKD. V was shortened by 0 bases and J by 4 bases, with 16 bases between the two germline ends. DNA for the CDR3: TGTGCCATCAGTGAGTCGAATGTCTACAGGGAATACGAGCAGTACTTC. Protein product: CAISESNVYREYEQYF.

This sequence joins TRBV9 and TRBJ1-6, with a tentative D call TRBD1 (6 bases). CDR3 length: 16 residues. The germline gives CDR1 SGDLS, CDR2 YYNGEE. Trimming cost V 3 bases and J 0 bases, with 10 bases left between them. CDR3 sequence: CASSATGSSYNSPLHF. The DNA for the CDR3 is TGTGCCAGCAGCGCCACAGGGAGCTCCTATAATTCACCCCTCCACTTT.

The rearrangement joins TRBV23-1 to TRBJ2-1, with 11 bases fitting TRBD1. TRBV23-1 is flagged as an ORF with uncertain function. J lost 1 base, V lost 7 bases, and 12 bases had no gene match. The CDR3 runs to 18 residues. CDR3 bases: TGCGCCAGCACCCCAACCGGGACAGGGGGGAATTCCTACAATGAGCAGTTCTTC. It translates to CASTPTGTGGNSYNEQFF.

The chain couples TRBV27 to TRBJ2-3; D gene uncertain. CDR1 is MNHEY, CDR2 SMNVEV, per germline (reference sequence). V lost 6 bases and J 3 bases, leaving 4 bases between the germline ends. The CDR3 sequence is 11 residues long. The CDR3 DNA reads TGTGCCAGCAGACGTACAGATACGCAGTATTTT. Amino acid sequence: CASRRTDTQYF.

This clone appeared once. The chain employs TRBV6-1 and TRBJ1-1, with no clear D. Trimming removed 5 bases at V and 11 bases at J, with 15 bases between. The CDR3 extends over 12 amino acids. The germline V gene encodes CDR1 MNHNS and CDR2 SASEGT. The CDR3 is CASSPSFIGAFF. CDR3 bases: TGTGCCAGCAGTCCAAGTTTCATCGGGGCTTTCTTT.